What follows are 17 T cell receptor beta chains derived from one specimen sequenced in a study of control samples from healthy donors and cancer patients. Clones were read by immunoSEQ multiplex PCR, and TCRdb kept only the in-frame ones, dropping some. The top ten hold around 7.6% of the sample, which has tens of thousands of clones, around 90% seen once. The sample consisted of blood. These receptors all come from a woman aged 60-75 years in good health.

The chain uses TRBV6-4 and TRBJ1-6; D is ambiguous. The germline gives CDR1 MRHNA, CDR2 SNTAGT. This CDR3 comprises 19 residues. V was shortened by 0 bases and J by 2 bases, with 17 bases between the two germline ends. CDR3 loop: CASSDSRDLPPPYNSPLHF. The CDR3 bases are TGTGCCAGCAGTGACTCAAGGGATCTACCCCCCCCCTATAATTCACCCCTCCACTTT.

The V call is TRBV6-5, the J call TRBJ2-7; TRBD1 aligns across 8 bases. Trimming cost V 7 bases and J 12 bases; bases outside gene matches: 11. The CDR3 spans 12 residues. The V gene's germline CDR1 is MNHEY and CDR2 SVGAGI. CDR3 amino acids: CASTSTDRVRYF. The DNA of the CDR3 is TGTGCCAGCACCTCCACGGACAGGGTTAGGTACTTC.

The chain carries TRBV7-2 and TRBJ1-1; D remains ambiguous. V was cut by 2 bases and J by 4 bases, with 11 bases left in between. CDR1 is SGHTA and CDR2 is FQGNSA in the germline V gene. The CDR3 has 14 residues. This CDR3 is CASSLLAQLTEAFF. For the CDR3, the DNA is TGTGCCAGCAGCTTATTAGCCCAGCTCACTGAAGCTTTCTTT.

The chain has TRBV19 and TRBJ1-1, with D maybe TRBD1 (5 bases). V gave up 3 bases and J gave up 4 bases, with 18 bases separating them. The CDR3 is made up of 16 amino acids. CDR1 and CDR2 (germline): LNHDA, SQIVND (reference sequence). CDR3 sequence (DNA): TGTGCCAGTAGTATTTCCCTCTTGGGCGGGGGCACTGAAGCTTTCTTT. Translation gives CASSISLLGGGTEAFF.

This clone occurred once. V usage is TRBV28 and J usage is TRBJ1-5, with a weak D call TRBD1 (6 bases). V was trimmed by 2 bases and J by 2 bases, leaving 10 bases between them. The CDR3 extends over 15 amino acids. Germline V gives CDR1 MDHEN, CDR2 SYDVKM. CDR3: CASSLTGSGNQPQHF. In DNA form, the CDR3 reads TGTGCCAGCAGTTTAACAGGGTCGGGCAATCAGCCCCAGCATTTT. Full variable domain (remainder filled in from reference TRBV28 and TRBJ1-5): DVKVTQSSRYLVKRTGEKVFLECVQDMDHENMFWYRQDPGLGLRLIYFSYDVKMKEKGDIPEGYSVSREKKERFSLILESASTNQTSMYLCASSLTGSGNQPQHFGDGTRLSIL.

This chain joins TRBV5-1 and TRBJ2-3, with D unresolved. The CDR3 length is 15 residues. V dropped 0 bases and J dropped 0 bases, with 8 bases sitting between them. Germline CDR1 and CDR2: SGHRS and YFSETQ. The CDR3 is CASSLDIMSTDTQYF. The CDR3 nucleotides read TGCGCCAGCAGCTTGGACATAATGAGCACAGATACGCAGTATTTT.

The chain combines TRBV15 with TRBJ2-3; 8 bases map to TRBD2. Germline V gene lookup returns CDR1 LNHNV and CDR2 YYDKDF (reference sequence). CDR3 length: 16 amino acids. The trim removed 0 bases at V and 2 bases at J, leaving 4 bases unmatched. The CDR3 nucleotides read TGTGCCACCAGCAGAGAAGCACTAGCGGACACAGATACGCAGTATTTT. Translating it yields CATSREALADTDTQYF.

The chain links TRBV5-1 to TRBJ2-2; 7 bases match TRBD1. V lost 2 bases and J lost 4; bases outside the gene matches: 2. The CDR3 has 14 residues. From germline, CDR1 is SGHRS and CDR2 YFSETQ. The CDR3 coding sequence is TGCGCCAGCAGCTTACAGGGGATCACCGGGGAGCTGTTTTTT. It yields the protein CASSLQGITGELFF.

In its sample, this clone was seen a few times. The J gene is TRBJ2-7, the V gene TRBV5-8; D possibly uses TRBD1 or TRBD2 (5 bases each). V gave up 7 bases and J gave up 2 bases, with 10 bases separating them. Germline V gene sequence: CDR1 SGHTS, CDR2 YDEGEE. The CDR3 covers 12 residues. This CDR3 is CASPGPPYEQYF. The CDR3 coding sequence is TGTGCCAGCCCGGGACCCCCCTACGAGCAGTACTTC.

The chain employs TRBV9 and TRBJ1-2, with D unresolved. The CDR3 consists of 15 residues. V was clipped by 3 bases and J by 2 bases, with 14 bases between them. Germline values: CDR1 SGDLS, CDR2 YYNGEE. CDR3 sequence reads: CASSGGPETNYGYTF. CDR3 DNA sequence: TGTGCCAGCAGCGGGGGTCCGGAAACCAACTATGGCTACACCTTC. Complete variable domain (other parts from reference TRBV9 and TRBJ1-2): DSGVTQTPKHLITATGQRVTLRCSPRSGDLSVYWYQQSLDQGLQFLIQYYNGEERAKGNILERFSAQQFPDLHSELNLSSLELGDSALYFCASSGGPETNYGYTFGSGTRLTVV.

The V call is TRBV7-9, the J call TRBJ1-5, with TRBD1 matching over 9 bases. CDR3 length: 14 residues. The J segment lost 4 bases and the V segment lost 6 bases, leaving 4 bases of the junction unmatched. Germline V CDR1 and CDR2: SEHNR, FQNEAQ (reference sequence). The CDR3 region is CASSATGGNQPQHF. CDR3 bases: TGTGCCAGCAGTGCGACAGGGGGAAATCAGCCCCAGCATTTT.

The chain has TRBV12-3 or TRBV12-4 and TRBJ1-6; 7 bases are a match to TRBD1. Germline trimming cut 5 bases from V and 9 bases from J; bases unmatched to any gene: 1. CDR3 length: 12 amino acids. The CDR3 sequence is CASSNRGSPLHF. The CDR3 DNA reads TGTGCCAGCAGTAACAGGGGTTCACCCCTCCACTTT.

The V and J genes are TRBV2 and TRBJ2-1; 7 bases map to TRBD2. V lost 0 bases to trimming and J lost 5 bases; unmatched junction nucleotides: 4. This CDR3 comprises 15 residues. Per germline, CDR1 SNHLY and CDR2 FYNNEI. CDR3 nucleotides: TGTGCCAGCAGTGAAGCGGGTCGGGGGGACAATGAGCAGTTCTTC. Its protein is CASSEAGRGDNEQFF.

V and J are TRBV4-1 and TRBJ2-3; TRBD2 agrees at 10 bases. Germline assignment: CDR1 MGHRA and CDR2 YSYEKL. The CDR3 has 15 amino acids. V shed 4 bases, J shed 3 bases, and the junction held 4 bases outside the gene matches. DNA for the CDR3: TGCGCCAGCAGCCGAGGACTAGCGGAAACAGATACGCAGTATTTT. It encodes CASSRGLAETDTQYF.

The gene calls are TRBV5-8 and TRBJ2-5; D might be TRBD2 (6 bases). Germline CDR1 is SGHTS and CDR2 is YDEGEE. V lost 4 bases and J lost 5, with 21 bases in between. The CDR3 covers 16 residues. The CDR3 DNA reads as TGTGCCAGCAGCCTCCGGGGGACTCCCACGCGGGAGACCCAGTACTTC. It codes for CASSLRGTPTRETQYF.

The CDR3, as DNA: TGTGCCAGCAGCATACTGGACAGCTACAATCAGCCCCAGCATTTT. Amino acid sequence: CASSILDSYNQPQHF. The V and J genes are TRBV6-2 or TRBV6-3 and TRBJ1-5, with D possibly being TRBD1 (6 bases). V shed 6 bases and J shed 3 bases, with 15 bases lying between them. Looked up from germline, CDR1 is MNHEY and CDR2 is SVGEGT. CDR3 length: 15 amino acids.

The chain has TRBV11-2 and TRBJ2-1; 7 bases match TRBD1. After removal of 6 bases from V and 3 bases from J, the junction contained 14 bases not matched to a gene. The germline V gene encodes CDR1 SGHAT and CDR2 FQNNGV. CDR3 length: 17 amino acids. In DNA form, the CDR3 reads TGTGCCAGCAGGTTGACAGGGTCAGCGGATTACTACAATGAGCAGTTCTTC. Its translation: CASRLTGSADYYNEQFF. Full variable domain (rest looked up from reference TRBV11-2 and TRBJ2-1): EAGVAQSPRYKIIEKRQSVAFWCNPISGHATLYWYQQILGQGPKLLIQFQNNGVVDDSQLPKDRFSAERLKGVDSTLKIQPAKLEDSAVYLCASRLTGSADYYNEQFFGPGTRLTVL.